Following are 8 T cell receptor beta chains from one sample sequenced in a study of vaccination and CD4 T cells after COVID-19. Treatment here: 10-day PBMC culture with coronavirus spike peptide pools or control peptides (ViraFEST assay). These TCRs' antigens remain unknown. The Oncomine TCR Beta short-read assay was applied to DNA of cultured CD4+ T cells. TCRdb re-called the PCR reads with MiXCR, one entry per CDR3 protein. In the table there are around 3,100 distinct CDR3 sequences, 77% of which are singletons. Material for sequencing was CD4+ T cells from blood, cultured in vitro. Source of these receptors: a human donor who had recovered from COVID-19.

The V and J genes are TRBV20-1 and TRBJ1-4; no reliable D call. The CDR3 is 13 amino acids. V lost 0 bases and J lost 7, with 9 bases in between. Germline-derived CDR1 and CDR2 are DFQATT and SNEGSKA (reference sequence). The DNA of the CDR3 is TGCAGTGCTAGAGACGCCGGGAGTGAAAAACTGTTTTTT. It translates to CSARDAGSEKLFF.

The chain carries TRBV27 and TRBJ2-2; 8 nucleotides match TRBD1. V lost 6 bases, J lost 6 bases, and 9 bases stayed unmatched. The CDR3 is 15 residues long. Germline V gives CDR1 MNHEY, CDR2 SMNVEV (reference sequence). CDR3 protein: CASRLDRVKAGELFF. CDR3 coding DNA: TGTGCCAGCAGATTGGACAGGGTCAAAGCCGGGGAGCTGTTTTTT.

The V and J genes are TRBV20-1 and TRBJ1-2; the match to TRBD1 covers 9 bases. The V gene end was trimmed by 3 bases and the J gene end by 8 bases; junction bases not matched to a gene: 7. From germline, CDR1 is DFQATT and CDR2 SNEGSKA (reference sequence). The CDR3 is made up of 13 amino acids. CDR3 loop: CSASPGQGGGYTF. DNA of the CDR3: TGCAGTGCTAGCCCGGGACAGGGAGGGGGCTACACCTTC.

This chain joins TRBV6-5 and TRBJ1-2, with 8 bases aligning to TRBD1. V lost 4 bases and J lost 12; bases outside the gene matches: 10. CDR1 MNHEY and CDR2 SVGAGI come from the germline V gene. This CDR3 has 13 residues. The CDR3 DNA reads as TGTGCCAGCAGTTCGAACGGACAGGGTGGTCACACCTTC. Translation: CASSSNGQGGHTF.

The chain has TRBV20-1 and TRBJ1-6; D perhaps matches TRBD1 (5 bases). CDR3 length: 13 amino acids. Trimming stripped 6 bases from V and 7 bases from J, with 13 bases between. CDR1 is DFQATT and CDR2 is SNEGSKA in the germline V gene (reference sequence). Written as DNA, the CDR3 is TGCAGTGCCAAGACAGAGCTGAATTCACCCCTCCACTTT. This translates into CSAKTELNSPLHF.

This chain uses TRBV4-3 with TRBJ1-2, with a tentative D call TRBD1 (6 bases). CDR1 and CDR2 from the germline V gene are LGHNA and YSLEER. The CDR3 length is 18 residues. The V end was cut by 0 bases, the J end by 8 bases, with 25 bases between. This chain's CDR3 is CASSQDRAMTGSLNGYTF. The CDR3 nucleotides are TGCGCCAGCAGCCAAGACAGAGCCATGACAGGCTCCCTCAACGGCTACACCTTC.

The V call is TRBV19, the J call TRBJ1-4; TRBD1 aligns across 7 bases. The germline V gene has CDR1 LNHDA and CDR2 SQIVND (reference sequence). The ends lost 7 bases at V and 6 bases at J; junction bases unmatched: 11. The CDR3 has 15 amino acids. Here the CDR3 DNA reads TGTGCCAGTACAGGGGTTAGGGGGCGGGATGAAAAACTGTTTTTT. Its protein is CASTGVRGRDEKLFF.

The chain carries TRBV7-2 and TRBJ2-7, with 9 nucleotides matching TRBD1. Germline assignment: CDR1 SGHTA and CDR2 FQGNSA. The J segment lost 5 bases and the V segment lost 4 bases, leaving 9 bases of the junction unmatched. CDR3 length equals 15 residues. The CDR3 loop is CASSSDRGRGNEQYF. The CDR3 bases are TGTGCCAGCAGCTCGGACAGGGGCAGGGGGAACGAGCAGTACTTC.